This TCR beta chain was profiled in a study of CD8 T cells in Susac syndrome. Study-wide results and caveats: As acknowledged by the study, its TCR sequencing and HLA analysis included a relatively small number of individuals.

TEMRA cells were FACS-enriched, unlike CD8+ and CD4+ T cells, which were negatively isolated. The authors reverse transcribed roughly 0.5 to 1 ug RNA with random hexamers. An immunoSEQ multiplex PCR amplified TCR beta CDR3 over 54 Vbeta and 13 Jbeta. TCRdb recomputed calls from the immunoSEQ multiplex PCR reads with MiXCR, one row per CDR3 protein. The repertoire consists of approximately 150,000 distinct CDR3 sequences, with approximately 95% occurring once and the leading ten covering around 0.1%. The CDR3 is made up of 19 amino acids. V trimming: 0 bases; J trimming: 2 bases; junction bases outside the gene matches: 14. Germline V CDR1 and CDR2: SGDLS, YYNGEE. To note about this clonotype: Its antigen is not known.

The sequencing input was CD4+ T cells from PBMCs. The chain carries TRBV9 and TRBJ2-5, with 9 nucleotides matching TRBD2. The sequence was obtained from a human donor with multiple sclerosis. Written as DNA, the CDR3 is TGTGCCAGCAGCGTAGCCCCGCAGCGGGCTAGCGGGGTGCAAGAGACCCAGTACTTC. Protein product: CASSVAPQRASGVQETQYF.